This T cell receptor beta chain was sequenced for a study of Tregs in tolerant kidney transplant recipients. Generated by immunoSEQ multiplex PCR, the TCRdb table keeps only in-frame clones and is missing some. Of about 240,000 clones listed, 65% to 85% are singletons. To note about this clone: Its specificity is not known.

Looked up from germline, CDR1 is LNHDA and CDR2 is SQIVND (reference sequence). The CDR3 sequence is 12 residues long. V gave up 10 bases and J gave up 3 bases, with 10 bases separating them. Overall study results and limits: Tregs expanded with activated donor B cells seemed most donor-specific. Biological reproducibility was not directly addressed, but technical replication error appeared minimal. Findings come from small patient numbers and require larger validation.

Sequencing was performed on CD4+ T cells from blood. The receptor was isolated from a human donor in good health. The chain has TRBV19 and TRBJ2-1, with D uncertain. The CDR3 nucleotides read TGTGCCACCTCGACGGACTACAATGAGCAGTTCTTC. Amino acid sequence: CATSTDYNEQFF.